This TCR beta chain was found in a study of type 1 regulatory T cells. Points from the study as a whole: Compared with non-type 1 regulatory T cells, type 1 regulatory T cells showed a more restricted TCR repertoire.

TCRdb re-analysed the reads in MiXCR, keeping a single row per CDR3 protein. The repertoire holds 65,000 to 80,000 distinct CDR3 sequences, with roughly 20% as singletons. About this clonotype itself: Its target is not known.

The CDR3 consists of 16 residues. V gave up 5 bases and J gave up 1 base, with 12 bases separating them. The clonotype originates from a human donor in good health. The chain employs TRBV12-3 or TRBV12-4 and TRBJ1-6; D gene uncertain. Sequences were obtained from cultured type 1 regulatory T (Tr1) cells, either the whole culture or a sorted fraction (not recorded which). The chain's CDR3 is CASSGGRSSYNSPLHF. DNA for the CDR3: TGTGCCAGCAGTGGCGGCAGGAGTTCCTATAATTCACCCCTCCACTTT.